These T cell receptor beta chains were read from a single sample in a study of low-dose radiotherapy and immunotherapy resistance in tumors. TCRdb re-analysed the reads in MiXCR, keeping a single row per CDR3 protein. The top ten hold 6.2% of the sample, which has tens of thousands of distinct CDR3 sequences, 12% seen once. The specimen was PBMCs, collected before treatment. These receptors were obtained from a female donor with ovarian cancer. Both conserved end residues are trimmed from each CDR3. Fields, in order: J gene, clone size, V gene, CDR3 protein. Part of the rows lack a size; the others show once, few, many or a class for expanded clones.

>TRBJ2-2|many|TRBV7-3
ASSLRGTGVGELF
>TRBJ2-1|many|TRBV7-9
ASSPSLSYNEQF
>TRBJ2-7|few|TRBV12-5
ASASRSRGGEQY
>TRBJ1-1|.|TRBV20-1
SARGTGDTEAF
>TRBJ2-1|.|TRBV7-6
ASSLAGLDYNEQF
>TRBJ2-7|many|TRBV28
ASTTRDSPFREQY
>TRBJ2-7|many|TRBV19
ASSRGVEQY
>TRBJ2-7|many|TRBV28
ASSTSLGLYEQY
>TRBJ2-3|many|TRBV20-1
SAPRGLTQY
>TRBJ2-1|many|TRBV15
ATSIGRTGGLHNEQF
>TRBJ2-7|many|TRBV2
ASSSQGRSSYEQY
>TRBJ2-3|many|TRBV7-9
ASSSPGGGGVPGAADTQY
>TRBJ1-1|many|TRBV5-1
ASSPDALNTEAF
>TRBJ2-1|many|TRBV5-4
ASSLALEGAKQF
>TRBJ2-6|many|TRBV5-4
ASSSGGMGSGANVLT
>TRBJ2-6|many|TRBV7-9
ASSLDPGANVLT
>TRBJ2-4|many|TRBV28
ASSSRGRGMAIQY
>TRBJ2-1|many|TRBV4-1
ASSQGLAGAGEQF
>TRBJ2-1|many|TRBV6-5
ASSQRGLAGGNYNEQF
>TRBJ2-1|many|TRBV19
ASSGLGGLAASEQF
>TRBJ2-7|many|TRBV7-6
ASSLGGAVWEQY
>TRBJ1-5|many|TRBV12-3/TRBV12-4
ASSRGGNQPQH
>TRBJ1-3|many|TRBV12-3/TRBV12-4
ASSLGDSSGNTIY
>TRBJ2-4|.|TRBV9
ASSVGAGINIQY
>TRBJ2-7|many|TRBV10-1
ASSDRAGYEQY
>TRBJ1-5|.|TRBV19
ASSTVASNQPQH
>TRBJ2-2|many|TRBV5-1
ASREQGAATGELF
>TRBJ2-7|many|TRBV4-2
ASSQGGQSYEQY
>TRBJ2-3|many|TRBV5-4
ASSPGGLAGGPFITDTQY
>TRBJ1-1|many|TRBV12-3/TRBV12-4
ASARVWTEAF
>TRBJ2-1|many|TRBV25-1
ASSEFSGRAINEQF
>TRBJ1-1|many|TRBV28
ASSRMVLAEAF
>TRBJ2-5|many|TRBV2
ASRPVQETQY
>TRBJ2-7|many|TRBV6-2/TRBV6-3
ASSTTVPYEQY
>TRBJ2-7|many|TRBV18
ASSPQATSYEQY
>TRBJ2-2|.|TRBV29-1
SVGGGGTGELF
>TRBJ2-1|many|TRBV7-6
ASSLGTSGKDEQF
>TRBJ2-7|.|TRBV28
ASSSMSPYEQY
>TRBJ2-6|many|TRBV11-2
ASSPQFGSFSGANVLT
>TRBJ2-5|many|TRBV2
ASSEGLRGEETQY